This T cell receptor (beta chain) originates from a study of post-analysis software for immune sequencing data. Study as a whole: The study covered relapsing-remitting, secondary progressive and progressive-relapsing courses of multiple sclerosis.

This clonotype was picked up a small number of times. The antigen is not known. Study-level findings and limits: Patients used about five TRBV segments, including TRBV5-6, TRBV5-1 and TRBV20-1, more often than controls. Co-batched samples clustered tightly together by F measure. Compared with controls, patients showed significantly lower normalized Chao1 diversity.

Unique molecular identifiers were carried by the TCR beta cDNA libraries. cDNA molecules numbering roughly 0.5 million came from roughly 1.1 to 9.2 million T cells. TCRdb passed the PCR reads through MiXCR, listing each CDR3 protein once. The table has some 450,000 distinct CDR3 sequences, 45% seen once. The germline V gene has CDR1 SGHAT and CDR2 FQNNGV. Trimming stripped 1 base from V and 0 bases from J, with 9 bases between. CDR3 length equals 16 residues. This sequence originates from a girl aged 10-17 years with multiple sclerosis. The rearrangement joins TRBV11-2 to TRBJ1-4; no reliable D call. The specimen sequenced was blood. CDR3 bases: TGTGCCAGCAGCTTAGTAAGCCGCGCAACTAATGAAAAACTGTTTTTT. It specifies CASSLVSRATNEKLFF.